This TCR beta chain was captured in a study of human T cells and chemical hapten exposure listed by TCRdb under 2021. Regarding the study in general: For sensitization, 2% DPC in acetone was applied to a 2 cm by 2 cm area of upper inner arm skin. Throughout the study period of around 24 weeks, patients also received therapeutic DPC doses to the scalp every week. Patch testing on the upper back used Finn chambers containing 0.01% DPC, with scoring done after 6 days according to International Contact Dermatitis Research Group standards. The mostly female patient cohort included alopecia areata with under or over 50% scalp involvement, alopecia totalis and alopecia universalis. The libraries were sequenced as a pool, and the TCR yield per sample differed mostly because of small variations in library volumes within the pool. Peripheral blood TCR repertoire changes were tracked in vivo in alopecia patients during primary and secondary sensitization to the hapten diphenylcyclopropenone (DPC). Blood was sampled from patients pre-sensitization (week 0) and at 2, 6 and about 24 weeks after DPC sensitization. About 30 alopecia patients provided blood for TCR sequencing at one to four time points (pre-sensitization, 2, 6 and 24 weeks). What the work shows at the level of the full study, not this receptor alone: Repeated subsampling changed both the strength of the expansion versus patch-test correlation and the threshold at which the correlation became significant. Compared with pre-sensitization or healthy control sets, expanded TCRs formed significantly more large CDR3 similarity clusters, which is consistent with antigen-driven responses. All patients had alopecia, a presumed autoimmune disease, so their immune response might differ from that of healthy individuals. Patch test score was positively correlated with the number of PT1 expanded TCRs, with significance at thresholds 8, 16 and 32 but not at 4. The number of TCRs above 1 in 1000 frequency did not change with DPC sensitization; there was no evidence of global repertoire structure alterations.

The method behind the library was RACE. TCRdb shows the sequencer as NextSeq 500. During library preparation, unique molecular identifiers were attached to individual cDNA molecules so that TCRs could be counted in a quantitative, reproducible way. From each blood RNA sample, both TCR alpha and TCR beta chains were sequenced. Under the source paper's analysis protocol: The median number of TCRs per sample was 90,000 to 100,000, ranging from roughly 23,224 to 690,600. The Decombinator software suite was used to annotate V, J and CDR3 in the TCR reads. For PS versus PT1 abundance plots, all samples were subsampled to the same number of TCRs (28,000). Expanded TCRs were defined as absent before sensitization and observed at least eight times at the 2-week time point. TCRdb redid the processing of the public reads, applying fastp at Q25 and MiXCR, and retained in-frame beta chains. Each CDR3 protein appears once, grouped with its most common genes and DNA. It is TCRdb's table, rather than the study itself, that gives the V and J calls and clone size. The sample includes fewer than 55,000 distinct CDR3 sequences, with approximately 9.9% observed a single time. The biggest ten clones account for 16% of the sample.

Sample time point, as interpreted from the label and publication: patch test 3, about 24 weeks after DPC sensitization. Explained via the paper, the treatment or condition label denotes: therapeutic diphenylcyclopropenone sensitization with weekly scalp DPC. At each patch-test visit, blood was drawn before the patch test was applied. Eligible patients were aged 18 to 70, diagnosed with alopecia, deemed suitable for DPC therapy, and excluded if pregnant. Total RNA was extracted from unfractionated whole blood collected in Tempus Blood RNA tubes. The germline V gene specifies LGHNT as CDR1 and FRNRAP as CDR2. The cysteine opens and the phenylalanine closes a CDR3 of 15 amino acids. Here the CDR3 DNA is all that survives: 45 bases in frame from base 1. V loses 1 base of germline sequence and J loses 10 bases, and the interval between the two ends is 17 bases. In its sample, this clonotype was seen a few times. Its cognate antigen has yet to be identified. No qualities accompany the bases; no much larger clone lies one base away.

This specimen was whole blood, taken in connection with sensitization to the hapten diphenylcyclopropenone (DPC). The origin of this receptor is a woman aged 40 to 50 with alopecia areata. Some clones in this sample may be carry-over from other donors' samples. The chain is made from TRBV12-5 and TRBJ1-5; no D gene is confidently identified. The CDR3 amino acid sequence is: CASGLERTAIKPQHF. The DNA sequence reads TGTGCTAGTGGTTTGGAACGAACTGCCATCAAACCCCAGCATTTT.